Below are 22 T cell receptor beta chains sequenced from a single sample in a study of shared clonotypes between healthy human individuals. Data came from immunoSEQ multiplex PCR; TCRdb stores just in-frame clones and leaves some out. The sample comprises some 2,000,000 clones, roughly 94% of which are singletons, and 0.1% to 0.15% rests with the top ten. Sequencing was performed on naive CD4+ T cells sorted from blood. Documented subset: CD45RA+ positively selected. Receptor source: a man in his late teens or twenties in good health.

The chain combines TRBV19 with TRBJ2-7; D call uncertain. V lost 7 bases, J lost 2 bases, and 12 bases lay in between. CDR1 is LNHDA, CDR2 SQIVND, per germline (reference sequence). This CDR3 region has 13 residues. In nucleotides, the CDR3 is TGTGCCAGTACTACGACGGAGCCCTACGAGCAGTACTTC. As protein: CASTTTEPYEQYF. The full variable domain, in which reference TRBV19 and TRBJ2-7 provide the parts outside the CDR3, is DGGITQSPKYLFRKEGQNVTLSCEQNLNHDAMYWYRQDPGQGLRLIYYSQIVNDFQKGDIAEGYSVSREKKESFPLTVTSAQKNPTAFYLCASTTTEPYEQYFGPGTRLTVT.

The chain recombines TRBV29-1 with TRBJ1-1, with 8 nucleotides matching TRBD1. V lost 5 bases to trimming and J lost 0 bases; unmatched junction nucleotides: 5. From germline, CDR1 is SQVTM and CDR2 ANQGSEA. This CDR3 region has 14 residues. For the CDR3, the DNA is TGCAGCGTTCGGCCAGGGGGCCTGAACACTGAAGCTTTCTTT. Encoded protein: CSVRPGGLNTEAFF.

The J gene is TRBJ1-5, the V gene TRBV5-1, with no clear D. V gave up 4 bases and J gave up 3 bases, with 17 bases separating them. CDR1 is SGHRS and CDR2 is YFSETQ in the germline V gene. The CDR3 length is 16 residues. DNA for the CDR3: TGCGCCAGCAGCCCCGACGGCACAGCGCCCAATCAGCCCCAGCATTTT. Translation gives CASSPDGTAPNQPQHF.

V gene TRBV5-1 combines with J gene TRBJ2-3; 13 bases line up with TRBD2. V was clipped by 3 bases and J by 3 bases; unmatched bases: 7. The CDR3 totals 17 residues. In germline, CDR1 is SGHRS, CDR2 YFSETQ. The CDR3 spells CASSSGLAGERTDTQYF. The CDR3 region has the DNA TGCGCCAGCAGCTCCGGACTAGCGGGAGAGAGAACAGATACGCAGTATTTT.

CDR3 loop: CASSESGLAGVNEQFF. The DNA of the CDR3 is TGTGCCAGCAGTGAATCGGGACTAGCGGGAGTAAATGAGCAGTTCTTC. This chain links TRBV25-1 with TRBJ2-1; 14 bases fit TRBD2. V shed 1 base, J shed 7 bases, and the junction held 3 bases outside the gene matches. The length of the CDR3 is 16 residues. Germline V gives CDR1 MGHDK, CDR2 SYGVNS. The variable domain in full, completed from reference TRBV25-1 and TRBJ2-1, reads EADIYQTPRYLVIGTGKKITLECSQTMGHDKMYWYQQDPGMELHLIHYSYGVNSTEKGDLSSESTVSRIRTEHFPLTLESARPSHTSQYLCASSESGLAGVNEQFFGPGTRLTVL.

CDR3 residues: CASSLRSTGGRNEKLFF. The CDR3 nucleotides read TGCGCCAGCAGCCTCCGGAGCACAGGGGGGCGTAATGAAAAACTGTTTTTT. This chain joins TRBV5-1 and TRBJ1-4; TRBD1 matches at 8 bases. Germline CDR1 and CDR2: SGHRS and YFSETQ. After removal of 4 bases from V and 4 bases from J, the junction contained 12 bases not matched to a gene. This CDR3 is 17 amino acids long.

V usage is TRBV19 and J usage is TRBJ1-5, with D maybe TRBD1 (5 bases). Germline CDR1 LNHDA, CDR2 SQIVND (reference sequence). There are 14 residues in the CDR3. Trimming shortened V by 5 bases and J by 4 bases, and 12 bases separated the two germline ends. CDR3 amino acids: CASSLVGGNQPQHF. As DNA, the CDR3 is TGTGCCAGTAGTCTGGTCGGGGGGAATCAGCCCCAGCATTTT.

The rearrangement links TRBV6-1 to TRBJ2-7; a possible D gene is TRBD1 (7 bases). The CDR3 loop spans 14 amino acids. Germline loops: CDR1 MNHNS, CDR2 SASEGT. The ends were cut back, 8 bases at V and 2 bases at J, with 16 bases in the middle. CDR3 protein: CASGNGGGPYEQYF. The CDR3 bases are TGTGCCAGCGGGAACGGAGGGGGCCCCTACGAGCAGTACTTC.

The rearrangement joins TRBV29-1 to TRBJ1-5; unclear D gene. Germline loops: CDR1 SQVTM, CDR2 ANQGSEA. With 5 bases removed from V and 7 bases from J, the gap between germline ends came to 12 bases. The CDR3 has 12 residues. CDR3 bases: TGCAGCGTTAGAGAAGGCGGACAGCCCCAGCATTTT. Translating gives CSVREGGQPQHF.

V and J are TRBV19 and TRBJ1-3; D is perhaps TRBD1 (5 bases). Trimming shortened V by 4 bases and J by 2 bases, and 12 bases separated the two germline ends. Germline values: CDR1 LNHDA, CDR2 SQIVND (reference sequence). CDR3 length: 15 residues. CDR3 residues: CASSTNWGTGNTIYF. In nucleotides, the CDR3 is TGTGCCAGTAGTACTAACTGGGGGACTGGAAACACCATATATTTT.

The DNA of the CDR3 is TGTGCCAGAAGCACGACAGGGGAGAAGACCCAGTACTTC. Translating gives CARSTTGEKTQYF. The chain carries TRBV5-3 and TRBJ2-5, with 8 bases matching TRBD1. TRBV5-3 is flagged as an ORF with uncertain function. The CDR3 extends over 13 amino acids. The ends lost 4 bases at V and 6 bases at J; junction bases unmatched: 5.

The J gene is TRBJ1-2, the V gene TRBV5-1; D remains ambiguous. Germline V gene sequence: CDR1 SGHRS, CDR2 YFSETQ. The CDR3 is 11 residues long. V dropped 5 bases and J dropped 4 bases, with 6 bases sitting between them. CDR3 residues: CASSEGYGYTF. CDR3 DNA sequence: TGCGCCAGCAGTGAGGGCTATGGCTACACCTTC.

This chain links TRBV25-1 with TRBJ2-3; 13 positions agree with TRBD2. CDR3 length equals 15 residues. With V trimmed by 6 bases and J by 2 bases, 2 bases remained unmatched. Germline CDR1 reads MGHDK; CDR2 reads SYGVNS. CDR3 DNA sequence: TGTGCCAGCAGGGGACTAGCGGGGCCCACAGATACGCAGTATTTT. This codes for CASRGLAGPTDTQYF. The variable domain in full, completed from reference TRBV25-1 and TRBJ2-3, reads EADIYQTPRYLVIGTGKKITLECSQTMGHDKMYWYQQDPGMELHLIHYSYGVNSTEKGDLSSESTVSRIRTEHFPLTLESARPSHTSQYLCASRGLAGPTDTQYFGPGTRLTVL.

The chain combines TRBV6-6 with TRBJ2-3; D is perhaps TRBD1 (6 bases). Trimming shortened V by 8 bases and J by 3 bases, and 12 bases separated the two germline ends. This CDR3 is 13 amino acids long. Germline V gene sequence: CDR1 MNHNY, CDR2 SVGAGI (reference sequence). The CDR3 region is CASRHRATDTQYF. For the CDR3, the DNA is TGTGCCAGCCGCCACAGGGCGACAGATACGCAGTATTTT.

The chain links TRBV28 to TRBJ2-2, with D maybe TRBD1 (6 bases). Between the trimmed V and J ends, which lost 1 base and 1 base, there was a span of 7 bases. The CDR3 loop spans 15 amino acids. Germline CDR1 reads MDHEN; CDR2 reads SYDVKM. As DNA, the CDR3 is TGTGCCAGCAGTTTATCACAGGGGAACACCGGGGAGCTGTTTTTT. Encoded protein: CASSLSQGNTGELFF.

The V gene is TRBV7-9, the J gene TRBJ1-2, with D unclear. V was pared by 4 bases and J by 7 bases, with 22 bases between. The CDR3 runs to 16 residues. Per germline, CDR1 SEHNR and CDR2 FQNEAQ (reference sequence). The CDR3 reads CASSSNALSTGFGYTF. The CDR3 DNA sequence: TGTGCCAGCAGCTCCAACGCGCTCTCAACGGGTTTTGGCTACACCTTC.

In the case of this clone: Within the sample, other DNA sequences also encode this same CDR3. The gene calls are TRBV4-3 and TRBJ1-2; perhaps TRBD1 as D (5 bases). Deletions cut 0 bases from V and 5 bases from J, with 10 bases between. Germline V gene data show CDR1 as LGHNA and CDR2 as YSLEER. This CDR3 region has 14 residues. The CDR3, as DNA: TGCGCCAGCAGCCAAGACCAGGGCTTATATGGCTACACCTTC. This sequence encodes CASSQDQGLYGYTF.

The V and J genes are TRBV29-1 and TRBJ2-7, with TRBD2 identical over 13 bases. The CDR3 length is 15 residues. The junction had 3 bases not matched to a gene; V was cut back by 4 bases and J by 0 bases. CDR1 is SQVTM and CDR2 is ANQGSEA in the germline V gene. The CDR3 protein is CSVGTSGSYSYEQYF. The CDR3 DNA sequence: TGCAGCGTTGGGACTAGCGGGAGTTACTCCTACGAGCAGTACTTC.

The chain employs TRBV9 and TRBJ1-4; D may be TRBD1 (5 bases). The CDR3 is made up of 15 amino acids. Germline loops: CDR1 SGDLS, CDR2 YYNGEE. V was clipped by 3 bases and J by 7 bases, with 16 bases between them. In nucleotides, the CDR3 is TGTGCCAGCAGCGCGAGGGGAGGAGGAGGTGAAAAACTGTTTTTT. Translation gives CASSARGGGGEKLFF.

The genes are TRBV7-9 and TRBJ2-1; D uncertain. Germline V gives CDR1 SEHNR, CDR2 FQNEAQ (reference sequence). V was clipped by 2 bases and J by 5 bases, with 22 bases between them. CDR3 length equals 18 residues. DNA of the CDR3: TGTGCCAGCAGCTTACCCCTTTCCGACGTATTTATGAACAATGAGCAGTTCTTC. It encodes CASSLPLSDVFMNNEQFF.

A note on this clone: Other DNA sequences in the sample encode the same CDR3. The chain has TRBV6-5 and TRBJ1-5; perhaps TRBD1 as D (6 bases). The CDR3 has 14 residues. Germline V CDR1 and CDR2: MNHEY, SVGAGI. Trimming pared 6 bases from V and 0 bases from J, leaving 9 bases between. The CDR3 spells CASSRTDSNQPQHF. The CDR3 coding sequence is TGTGCCAGCAGCCGGACAGATAGCAATCAGCCCCAGCATTTT.

The rearrangement joins TRBV4-1 to TRBJ1-2; D perhaps matches TRBD1 (5 bases). This CDR3 is 13 amino acids long. Trimming removed 1 base from V and 8 bases from J, with 11 bases in between. The germline V gene encodes CDR1 MGHRA and CDR2 YSYEKL. CDR3 sequence reads: CASSQAQGEGYTF. The DNA for the CDR3 is TGCGCCAGCAGCCAAGCACAAGGGGAGGGCTACACCTTC.